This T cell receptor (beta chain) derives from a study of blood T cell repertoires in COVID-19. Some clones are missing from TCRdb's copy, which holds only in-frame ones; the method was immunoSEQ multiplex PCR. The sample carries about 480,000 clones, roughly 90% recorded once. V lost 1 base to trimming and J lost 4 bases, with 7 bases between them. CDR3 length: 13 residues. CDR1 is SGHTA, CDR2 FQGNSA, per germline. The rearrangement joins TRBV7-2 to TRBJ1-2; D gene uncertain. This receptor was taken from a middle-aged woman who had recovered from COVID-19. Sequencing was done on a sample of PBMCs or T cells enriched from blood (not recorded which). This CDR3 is CASSLGPLYGYTF. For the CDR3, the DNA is TGTGCCAGCAGCTTAGGGCCCCTCTATGGCTACACCTTC.